The 22 T cell receptor beta chains reported below all come from one sample, sequenced in a study of T cells in Graves' hyperthyroidism and ophthalmopathy. TCR beta CDR3 region amplification was performed from RNA transcripts. In the first-round RT-PCR of the TCR CDR3, the HTBI primer set was used. TCRdb independently ran MiXCR on the multiplex PCR reads; one entry per CDR3 protein. The table lists some 580,000 distinct CDR3 sequences, roughly 15% of them singletons. Sequences were obtained from blood. These receptor sequences come from a woman aged 40 to 50 with Graves' ophthalmopathy.

The CDR3 here is CASSLSWDGQFF. The CDR3 DNA is TGTGCCAGCAGCTTATCATGGGACGGACAGTTCTTC. V and J are TRBV11-2 and TRBJ2-1; D is tentatively TRBD1 or TRBD2 (5 bases each). Germline CDR1 and CDR2: SGHAT and FQNNGV. Trimming cost V 2 bases and J 13 bases, with 12 bases left between them. The CDR3 covers 12 residues.

The chain uses TRBV6-1 and TRBJ2-1, with TRBD2 matching over 11 bases. The CDR3 loop spans 16 amino acids. From germline, CDR1 is MNHNS and CDR2 SASEGT. With 4 bases clipped from V and 6 bases from J, the junction kept 8 bases outside the gene matches. The CDR3 bases are TGTGCCAGCAGTGTTAATAGCGGGGGGGGCCCCAATGAGCAGTTCTTC. Encoded protein: CASSVNSGGGPNEQFF.

This chain joins TRBV9 and TRBJ1-4; D not resolved. V shed 0 bases and J shed 8 bases, with 14 bases lying between them. Germline lookup yields CDR1 SGDLS and CDR2 YYNGEE. The CDR3 length is 15 residues. The CDR3 sequence: CASSVGMAVGEKLFF. DNA of the CDR3: TGTGCCAGCAGCGTAGGAATGGCGGTAGGGGAAAAACTGTTTTTT. The full variable domain, rest sourced from reference TRBV9 and TRBJ1-4, is DSGVTQTPKHLITATGQRVTLRCSPRSGDLSVYWYQQSLDQGLQFLIQYYNGEERAKGNILERFSAQQFPDLHSELNLSSLELGDSALYFCASSVGMAVGEKLFFGSGTQLSVL.

There are many counts of this clonotype. The chain links TRBV6-1 to TRBJ2-7, with D perhaps matching TRBD1 or TRBD2 (6 bases each). Germline loops: CDR1 MNHNS, CDR2 SASEGT. V was cut by 5 bases and J by 6 bases, with 20 bases left in between. CDR3 length: 15 amino acids. CDR3 amino acids: CASSPRDLGGLEQYF. CDR3 DNA: TGTGCCAGCAGTCCCCGGGACTTAGGGGGGCTCGAGCAGTACTTC.

This clonotype occurred many times. The chain links TRBV6-1 to TRBJ2-1; TRBD1 aligns across 9 bases. Trimming removed 6 bases from V and 4 bases from J; junction bases left unmatched: 10. The CDR3 extends over 16 amino acids. Per germline, CDR1 MNHNS and CDR2 SASEGT. CDR3: CASRPLRDRAYNEQFF. CDR3 in DNA: TGTGCCAGCAGACCCCTGAGGGACAGGGCGTACAATGAGCAGTTCTTC.

This clonotype has ten or more counts. CDR3 loop: CSASLSSTRSGNTIYF. CDR3 bases: TGCAGTGCTAGCTTATCCAGCACTCGCTCTGGAAACACCATATATTTT. The V and J genes are TRBV20-1 and TRBJ1-3; D is unclear. The CDR3 has 16 amino acids. Germline V gives CDR1 DFQATT, CDR2 SNEGSKA (reference sequence). Trimming stripped 3 bases from V and 0 bases from J, with 15 bases between.

This chain links TRBV2 with TRBJ1-5; 9 bases fit TRBD1. Germline V gives CDR1 SNHLY, CDR2 FYNNEI. Unmatched junction bases numbered 5, after V lost 6 bases and J lost 2 bases. The CDR3 spans 15 residues. The CDR3 spells CASRDRGVGNQPQHF. The CDR3 bases are TGTGCCAGCAGGGACAGGGGAGTCGGCAATCAGCCCCAGCATTTT.

The genes are TRBV15 and TRBJ2-1, with D unclear. Trimming took 5 bases from V and 2 from J, leaving 16 bases between them. Germline assignment: CDR1 LNHNV and CDR2 YYDKDF (reference sequence). The CDR3 has 16 residues. The CDR3 reads CATSARQARTYNEQFF. In DNA, the CDR3 is TGTGCCACCAGCGCCAGACAAGCGCGGACCTACAATGAGCAGTTCTTC.

The V and J genes are TRBV2 and TRBJ2-2, with D perhaps TRBD1 or TRBD2 (6 bases each). The CDR3 loop spans 15 amino acids. V was shortened by 10 bases and J by 3 bases, with 18 bases between the two germline ends. Germline lookup yields CDR1 SNHLY and CDR2 FYNNEI. The CDR3 DNA is TGTGCCACCAGCCGGCGGGACATGGACACCGGGGAGCTGTTTTTT. It translates to CATSRRDMDTGELFF.

Here the CDR3 reads CASSAGPGPNTEAFF. Written as DNA, the CDR3 is TGTGCCAGTAGTGCCGGACCGGGACCGAACACTGAAGCTTTCTTT. V usage is TRBV19 and J usage is TRBJ1-1; TRBD1 is a possible D gene (5 bases). The germline CDR1 and CDR2 sequences are LNHDA and SQIVND (reference sequence). Trimming took off 5 bases at V and 1 base at J, with 14 bases between the two ends. CDR3 length: 15 amino acids. Full variable domain (missing parts from reference TRBV19 and TRBJ1-1): DGGITQSPKYLFRKEGQNVTLSCEQNLNHDAMYWYRQDPGQGLRLIYYSQIVNDFQKGDIAEGYSVSREKKESFPLTVTSAQKNPTAFYLCASSAGPGPNTEAFFGQGTRLTVV.

A few counts support this clonotype. The J gene is TRBJ2-3, the V gene TRBV27; no definite D call. V dropped 1 base and J dropped 6 bases, with 8 bases sitting between them. The CDR3 runs 13 residues. Per germline, CDR1 MNHEY and CDR2 SMNVEV (reference sequence). CDR3 in amino acids: CASSLFPRDTQYF. The CDR3 DNA is TGTGCCAGCAGTTTATTTCCCCGGGATACGCAGTATTTT.

In its sample, this clonotype was seen many times. This chain links TRBV10-3 with TRBJ2-1, with D perhaps matching TRBD2 (6 bases). The CDR3 runs to 14 residues. The V end lost 6 bases, the J end lost 7 bases, and 16 bases lay between the germline ends. Germline V lookup: CDR1 ENHRY, CDR2 SYGVKD. CDR3 sequence (DNA): TGTGCCATCAGCCAAGCTATGGAGGGGAATGAGCAGTTCTTC. It translates to CAISQAMEGNEQFF.

The chain has TRBV20-1 and TRBJ2-6; perhaps TRBD1 as D (5 bases). The CDR3 is 15 residues long. V was shortened by 6 bases and J by 4 bases, with 16 bases between the two germline ends. Germline lookup yields CDR1 DFQATT and CDR2 SNEGSKA (reference sequence). The CDR3 DNA follows: TGCAGTGCCCCTACCGGACAAGCGGGGGCCAACGTCCTGACTTTC. Translation: CSAPTGQAGANVLTF.

This chain links TRBV29-1 with TRBJ1-1, with TRBD1 identical over 8 bases. V lost 2 bases, J lost 0 bases, and 14 bases stayed unmatched. The CDR3 extends over 18 amino acids. Germline V gene lookup returns CDR1 SQVTM and CDR2 ANQGSEA. CDR3 DNA sequence: TGCAGCGTTGAACCCCCTCGGGCAGGGGGCGGCATGAACACTGAAGCTTTCTTT. This encodes CSVEPPRAGGGMNTEAFF. Variable domain in full (rest from reference TRBV29-1 and TRBJ1-1): SAVISQKPSRDICQRGTSLTIQCQVDSQVTMMFWYRQQPGQSLTLIATANQGSEATYESGFVIDKFPISRPNLTFSTLTVSNMSPEDSSIYLCSVEPPRAGGGMNTEAFFGQGTRLTVV.

This clonotype was seen a handful of times. At one boundary the junction diverges from the germline segment, which might be a read error. The rearrangement uses TRBV20-1 and TRBJ2-3; TRBD2 matches 7 bases. Germline V CDR1 and CDR2: DFQATT, SNEGSKA (reference sequence). This CDR3 contains 12 residues. The CDR3 coding sequence is TGCAGTGCTAGAGCGGGAGGAGATATGCAGTATTTT. Translation: CSARAGGDMQYF.

By share, this clonotype ranks as medium-sized. The chain carries TRBV9 and TRBJ2-3; D might be TRBD2 (5 bases). The germline gives CDR1 SGDLS, CDR2 YYNGEE. V was shortened by 0 bases and J by 5 bases, with 13 bases between the two germline ends. The CDR3 sequence is 15 residues long. CDR3 nucleotides: TGTGCCAGCAGCGTAGTGGGAGCTCATGGAGATACGCAGTATTTT. Translating it yields CASSVVGAHGDTQYF.

CDR3 in amino acids: CASTAGAGENTEAFF. CDR3 bases: TGTGCCAGCACCGCCGGGGCGGGAGAGAACACTGAAGCTTTCTTT. This chain joins TRBV6-1 and TRBJ1-1, with a weak D call TRBD1 (5 bases). V was cut by 7 bases and J by 1 base, with 16 bases left in between. Germline V gives CDR1 MNHNS, CDR2 SASEGT. This CDR3 is 15 amino acids long.

This clonotype was counted only a few times. The V and J genes are TRBV28 and TRBJ1-1; 9 positions agree with TRBD1. The CDR3 covers 12 residues. Germline loops: CDR1 MDHEN, CDR2 SYDVKM. Losses at the gene ends were 6 bases for V and 8 bases for J; bases not matched to a gene: 4. The CDR3 region is CASRDRGAEAFF. The CDR3 DNA reads TGTGCCAGCAGGGACAGGGGAGCGGAAGCTTTCTTT. Supplemented by reference TRBV28 and TRBJ1-1, the full variable domain reads DVKVTQSSRYLVKRTGEKVFLECVQDMDHENMFWYRQDPGLGLRLIYFSYDVKMKEKGDIPEGYSVSREKKERFSLILESASTNQTSMYLCASRDRGAEAFFGQGTRLTVV.

This clonotype was seen at least ten times. V gene TRBV7-9 combines with J gene TRBJ2-5; perhaps D is TRBD1 or TRBD2 (5 bases each). The germline V gene encodes CDR1 SEHNR and CDR2 FQNEAQ (reference sequence). The CDR3 length is 15 residues. With 1 base removed from V and 5 bases from J, the gap between germline ends came to 14 bases. The CDR3 DNA sequence: TGTGCCAGCAGCTTAGGAGGGACCCCTTCGGAGACCCAGTACTTC. Its translation: CASSLGGTPSETQYF.

This clonotype came up many times. This chain connects TRBV18 to TRBJ1-1; unclear D gene. V shed 6 bases and J shed 2 bases, with 10 bases lying between them. Germline CDR1 KGHSH, CDR2 LQKENI. This CDR3 is 13 amino acids long. CDR3 loop: CASSSGENTEAFF. CDR3 sequence (DNA): TGTGCCAGCTCGTCCGGGGAAAACACTGAAGCTTTCTTT.

The chain links TRBV12-3 or TRBV12-4 to TRBJ1-1, with 9 bases that match TRBD1. J gave up 4 bases and V 6 bases, and 9 bases lay outside the gene matches. The CDR3 totals 15 residues. The chain's CDR3 is CASSRDRGGGTEAFF. CDR3 bases: TGTGCCAGCAGCCGAGACAGGGGGGGAGGCACTGAAGCTTTCTTT.

This clonotype was counted at least ten times. The V gene is TRBV2, the J gene TRBJ1-1; 7 bases fit TRBD1. V gave up 6 bases and J gave up 3 bases; unmatched junction bases: 4. The length of the CDR3 is 13 residues. CDR1 and CDR2 (germline): SNHLY, FYNNEI. In nucleotides, the CDR3 is TGTGCCAGCAGCACCGACAGGGACACTGAAGCTTTCTTT. Protein product: CASSTDRDTEAFF.